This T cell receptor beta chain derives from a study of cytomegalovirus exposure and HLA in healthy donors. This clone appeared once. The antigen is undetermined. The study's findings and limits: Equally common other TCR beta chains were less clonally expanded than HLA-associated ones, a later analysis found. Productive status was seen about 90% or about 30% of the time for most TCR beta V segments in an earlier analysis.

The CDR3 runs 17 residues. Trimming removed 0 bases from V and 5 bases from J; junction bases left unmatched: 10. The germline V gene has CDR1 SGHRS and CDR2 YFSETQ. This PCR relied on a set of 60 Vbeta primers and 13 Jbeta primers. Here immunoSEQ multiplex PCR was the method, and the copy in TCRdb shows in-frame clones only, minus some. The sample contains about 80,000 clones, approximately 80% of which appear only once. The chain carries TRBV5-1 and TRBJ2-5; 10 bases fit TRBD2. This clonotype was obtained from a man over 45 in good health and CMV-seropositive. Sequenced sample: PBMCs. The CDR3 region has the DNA TGCGCCAGCAGCTTGGGCCTAGCGGGAGATCAACAGGAGACCCAGTACTTC. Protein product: CASSLGLAGDQQETQYF.